This is a list of T cell receptor beta chains from one sample in a study of IL-17A CD8 T cells in psoriatic arthritis synovium. TCRdb's copy holds only in-frame clones and misses some; the assay was immunoSEQ multiplex PCR. The sample includes some 2,200 clones, around three quarters of them seen just once. Sequencing was carried out using IFN-gamma+ CD8+ T cells from synovial fluid. The receptors shown here come from a human donor with psoriatic arthritis. Each CDR3 is given with its conserved first and last residue. Each record gives: clone size, D gene, J gene, CDR3 length, V gene, CDR3 protein, CDR3 DNA. The D gene is left open where the match is weak. Size tells how often a clone was seen (once, few, many) or the class of an expanded clone, and some rows leave it out.

.	.	TRBJ2-7	16	TRBV28	CASSLLGGSSSYEQYF	TGTGCCAGCAGTTTATTAGGGGGATCCTCCTCCTACGAGCAGTACTTC
.	.	TRBJ1-2	11	TRBV18	CASSPQYGYTF	TGTGCCAGCTCACCACAGTATGGCTACACCTTC
.	.	TRBJ1-2	13	TRBV6-6	CASSPGGGNGYTF	TGTGCCAGCAGCCCCGGGGGGGGGAATGGCTACACCTTC
.	.	TRBJ1-1	13	TRBV9	CASSVPTGTEAFF	TGTGCCAGCAGCGTACCCACAGGGACTGAAGCTTTCTTT
.	TRBD2	TRBJ2-1	17	TRBV4-1	CASSQVAGGNSYNEQFF	TGCGCCAGCAGCCAAGTGGCGGGGGGGAACTCCTACAATGAGCAGTTCTTC
.	.	TRBJ1-5	16	TRBV7-8	CASSRNRQYSNQPQHF	TGTGCCAGCAGCAGAAACAGGCAGTATAGCAATCAGCCCCAGCATTTT
few	.	TRBJ1-2	15	TRBV6-1	CASSEALGTGYGYTF	TGTGCCAGCAGTGAAGCGCTCGGAACCGGCTATGGCTACACCTTC
few	.	TRBJ2-2	15	TRBV4-1	CASSPQGLNTGELFF	TGCGCCAGCAGCCCGCAGGGCTTGAACACCGGGGAGCTGTTTTTT
.	TRBD1	TRBJ1-4	15	TRBV7-6	CASSSAGGTNEKLFF	TGTGCCAGCAGCTCCGCAGGGGGTACTAATGAAAAACTGTTTTTT
few	.	TRBJ2-7	15	TRBV4-2	CASSHREQGEYEQYF	TGTGCCAGCAGCCACCGGGAACAGGGCGAATACGAGCAGTACTTC
.	TRBD1	TRBJ2-5	15	TRBV7-8	CASSQGVGPAETQYF	TGTGCCAGCAGCCAGGGGGTCGGGCCAGCAGAGACCCAGTACTTC
few	.	TRBJ1-1	14	TRBV19	CASSIEVGDTEAFF	TGTGCCAGTAGTATAGAGGTCGGGGACACTGAAGCTTTCTTT
.	.	TRBJ2-7	12	TRBV21-1	CASSRKGGEQYF	TGTGCCAGCAGCAGGAAAGGAGGGGAGCAGTACTTC
.	.	TRBJ1-1	14	TRBV7-2	CASSFRGSYTEAFF	TGTGCCAGCAGCTTTAGGGGGTCGTACACTGAAGCTTTCTTT
.	TRBD2	TRBJ2-1	15	TRBV11-2	CASSLVAGGSGEQFF	TGTGCCAGCAGCTTAGTAGCGGGGGGGTCGGGTGAGCAGTTCTTC
once	.	TRBJ1-3	17	TRBV9	CASSPRLRGLVGDTIYF	TGTGCCAGCAGCCCCCGTTTGCGGGGTTTGGTTGGAGACACCATATATTTT